A selection of T cell receptor beta chains follows, all from one sample in a study of T cell responses to AZD1222 COVID-19 vaccine. Data came from immunoSEQ multiplex PCR; TCRdb stores just in-frame clones and leaves some out. The table lists some 200,000 clones, more than 85% of them singletons, with about 4.2% in the top ten. The material sequenced was peripheral blood, taken on day 0 of AZD1222 vaccination. The origin of the receptors is an adult in good health. CDR3s include the opening cysteine and the closing phenylalanine or tryptophan. D genes are given only for firm matches. Clone size is given for some rows only: seen once, a few or many times, or a class if the clone is expanded.

>TRBV3-1/TRBV3-2|NA|TRBJ1-1|NA
TGTGCCAGCAGCCAGGGAGGGGTGAACACTGAAGCTTTCTTT
CASSQGGVNTEAFF
>TRBV29-1|once|TRBJ1-2|TRBD1
TGCAGCGTCCCAGGACAGGGGGTGAACTATGGCTACACCTTC
CSVPGQGVNYGYTF
>TRBV5-1|NA|TRBJ1-6|NA
TGCGCCAGCAGCTTAACTCACCGGGAGTTGCATTCACCCCTCCACTTT
CASSLTHRELHSPLHF
>TRBV21-1|NA|TRBJ1-1|NA
TGTGCCAGCAGCAAGATTCGAGGCTTTGGGGCTTTCTTT
CASSKIRGFGAFF
>TRBV18|NA|TRBJ1-1|NA
TGTGCCAGCTCACCACCGCGGGGGGACACTGAAGCTTTCTTT
CASSPPRGDTEAFF
>TRBV19|few|TRBJ1-4|TRBD1
TGTGCCAGCAGGGACAGACAGAATGAAAAACTGTTTTTT
CASRDRQNEKLFF
>TRBV15|NA|TRBJ2-2|TRBD1
TGTGCCACCAGTCACGACAGGGGGCCGGGCGGGGAGCTGTTTTTT
CATSHDRGPGGELFF
>TRBV7-6|NA|TRBJ1-5|NA
TGTGCCAGCAGCCCTTATAGCAATCAGCCCCAGCATTTT
CASSPYSNQPQHF
>TRBV7-9|NA|TRBJ1-2|NA
TGTGCCAGCAGCTTGGGTTTGGGGGTAGACTATGGCTACACCTTC
CASSLGLGVDYGYTF
>TRBV3-1/TRBV3-2|NA|TRBJ1-6|TRBD1
TGTGCCAGCAGCCCTAGGACAGGGGCCGATTCACCCCTCCACTTT
CASSPRTGADSPLHF
>TRBV7-6|once|TRBJ1-4|NA
TGTGCCAGCAGCTATAAACTCCGGGCCGATAATGAAAAACTGTTTTTT
CASSYKLRADNEKLFF
>TRBV18|NA|TRBJ1-1|TRBD1
TGTGCCAGCTCACCAATCGAGGGGGCCCCACCTCAGGCTTTCTTT
CASSPIEGAPPQAFF
>TRBV7-7|NA|TRBJ2-2|NA
TGTGCCAGCAGCTTAGTGCCAGACGCGAACACCGGGGAGCTGTTTTTT
CASSLVPDANTGELFF
>TRBV5-6|NA|TRBJ2-2|NA
TGTGCCAGCAGCTTTTTGGAGGGCTGGGTCAACACCGGGGAGCTGTTTTTT
CASSFLEGWVNTGELFF
>TRBV6-5|NA|TRBJ2-1|TRBD1
TGTGCCAGCAGTTACGGGGACAGCCACAATGAGCAGTTCTTC
CASSYGDSHNEQFF
>TRBV10-2|NA|TRBJ1-2|NA
TGCGCCAGCAGCCTACAGGGATTTGGCTACACCTTC
CASSLQGFGYTF
>TRBV5-1|NA|TRBJ1-2|TRBD1
TGCGCCAGCTTTGCCCAGGGGGCCTCTGCCGGCTACACCTTC
CASFAQGASAGYTF
>TRBV2|NA|TRBJ1-1|NA
TGTGCCAGCGCGGAGCAGGGTCCGGGGGACACTGAAGCTTTCTTT
CASAEQGPGDTEAFF
>TRBV7-9|NA|TRBJ1-1|TRBD1
TGTGCCAGCAGCGGATTCAGGGGGACTGAAGCTTTCTTT
CASSGFRGTEAFF
>TRBV6-5|NA|TRBJ1-1|NA
TGTGCCAGCAGACTGACGGAGAACACTGAAGCTTTCTTT
CASRLTENTEAFF
>TRBV2|once|TRBJ1-3|NA
TGTGCCAGCAGTCCCGAGGGGGGAAACACCATATATTTT
CASSPEGGNTIYF
>TRBV6-4|NA|TRBJ2-7|NA
TGTGCCAGCAGTGACTCACCCGGCTACGAGCAGTACTTC
CASSDSPGYEQYF
>TRBV6-1|NA|TRBJ2-1|TRBD2
TGTGCCAGCAGTGTTACCCCGGGACTAGGGCACAATGAGCAGTTCTTC
CASSVTPGLGHNEQFF
>TRBV18|NA|TRBJ1-1|NA
TGTGCCAGCTCACCACTGTCGGGGCAAGATGAAGCTTTCTTT
CASSPLSGQDEAFF
>TRBV11-2|few|TRBJ1-6|TRBD1
TGTGCCAGCAGCTGGGCTACAGGGGCTCCCCTCCACTTT
CASSWATGAPLHF
>TRBV7-2|NA|TRBJ2-7|NA
TGTGCCAGCAGCTTACTGGGTATTGAGCAGTACTTC
CASSLLGIEQYF
>TRBV4-1|NA|TRBJ1-5|NA
TGCGCCAGCAGCCAAGAGCGAGGGGTTAGCAATCAGCCCCAGCATTTT
CASSQERGVSNQPQHF
>TRBV9|NA|TRBJ1-1|NA
TGTGCCAGCAGCGTAGTTTTGGCAGGAAACACTGAAGCTTTCTTT
CASSVVLAGNTEAFF
>TRBV19|NA|TRBJ1-3|TRBD1
TGTGCCAGTAGTACCGACAGGGCGGCTGGAAACACCATATATTTT
CASSTDRAAGNTIYF
>TRBV2|NA|TRBJ1-1|TRBD1
TGTGCCAGCAGCAGGGGGCGACTTACTGAAGCTTTCTTT
CASSRGRLTEAFF
>TRBV4-1|NA|TRBJ1-2|TRBD1
TGCGCCAGCAGCCAAGTATTCCGGGACAGGGAGTCCGTCAGCTATGGCTACACCTTC
CASSQVFRDRESVSYGYTF
>TRBV19|NA|TRBJ1-1|TRBD1
TGTGCCAGTCGCTGGACAGGGTACACTGAAGCTTTCTTT
CASRWTGYTEAFF
>TRBV6-4|NA|TRBJ2-1|NA
TGTGCCAGCAGTGACTCGGGGGAGCGCAATGAGCAGTTCTTC
CASSDSGERNEQFF
>TRBV12-5|few|TRBJ2-6|NA
TGTGCTAGTGGATCATCTGGGGCCAACGTCCTGACTTTC
CASGSSGANVLTF
>TRBV18|NA|TRBJ1-3|NA
TGTGCCAGCTCACCAGGGGCTCACACATTCAAAGGCTCTGGAAACACCATATATTTT
CASSPGAHTFKGSGNTIYF
>TRBV10-3|NA|TRBJ1-6|TRBD1
TGTGCCATCGGCGGAGGCGGACAGGGAAATTCACCCCTCCACTTT
CAIGGGGQGNSPLHF
>TRBV10-3|NA|TRBJ1-5|NA
TGTGCCATCAGTTGGGACCCTCAAGGACAGCCCCAGCATTTT
CAISWDPQGQPQHF
>TRBV3-1/TRBV3-2|NA|TRBJ1-1|NA
TGTGCCAGCAGCCAAGATGGGGGCGGCATTGCAGCTTTCTTT
CASSQDGGGIAAFF
>TRBV6-5|NA|TRBJ2-2|NA
TGTGCCAGCAGTTACGACAGCCCCTACACCGGGGAGCTGTTTTTT
CASSYDSPYTGELFF
>TRBV3-1/TRBV3-2|few|TRBJ2-1|NA
TGTGCCAGCAGACTAAGTCCCGACAGGTACAATGAGCAGTTCTTC
CASRLSPDRYNEQFF
>TRBV5-6|NA|TRBJ1-1|NA
TGTGCCAGCAGCTTAAGGGAAAAGCGAGCTTTCTTT
CASSLREKRAFF
>TRBV5-1|NA|TRBJ2-5|NA
TGCGCCAGCAGCTTATGGGGACACTCCCGGGGGACCCAGTACTTC
CASSLWGHSRGTQYF
>TRBV5-6|few|TRBJ2-7|NA
TGTGCCAGCACCCTGGGTGGCGGATTCTACGAGCAGTACTTC
CASTLGGGFYEQYF
>TRBV9|NA|TRBJ2-2|NA
TGTGCCAGCAGCGTAGTTGTAGGAGGCGGGGAGCTGTTTTTT
CASSVVVGGGELFF
>TRBV10-1|NA|TRBJ2-1|NA
TGCGCCAGCAGTGATTCTACCGGGGGTGATGAGCAGTTCTTC
CASSDSTGGDEQFF
>TRBV11-2|NA|TRBJ2-7|TRBD2
TGTGCCAGCAGCCCCCGACGGCGGGGGGGCGTCCTTACTGACGAGCAGTACTTC
CASSPRRRGGVLTDEQYF
>TRBV7-8|NA|TRBJ2-7|NA
TGTGCCAGCAGCTTAGCTGAGCGGAGCGAGCAGTACTTC
CASSLAERSEQYF
>TRBV7-2|once|TRBJ2-5|NA
TGTGCCAGCAGCTCATTAGAAGAGACCCAGTACTTC
CASSSLEETQYF
>TRBV6-5|NA|TRBJ1-1|TRBD1
TGTGCCAGCAGGGGGGGACAGGGCAAGAGCACTGAAGCTTTCTTT
CASRGGQGKSTEAFF
>TRBV25-1|NA|TRBJ2-3|TRBD1
TGTGCCAGCAGTGGGACAGGGGGCTGGACAGATACGCAGTATTTT
CASSGTGGWTDTQYF
>TRBV10-3|NA|TRBJ1-3|NA
TGTGCCATCAAAGGGGAATACTCTGGAAACACCATATATTTT
CAIKGEYSGNTIYF